This entry concerns a single T cell receptor beta chain. The antigen is not known. This record belongs to a study of response to subunit inactivated influenza vaccine. Study results and limitations: Authors suggested each seasonal flu vaccination may recruit only limited numbers of new T cells.

MiXCR, run by TCRdb on the RT-PCR reads, gives a single entry per CDR3 protein. The sample includes hundreds of thousands of distinct CDR3 sequences, 15% to 19% of them seen just once. The ends were cut back, 4 bases at V and 6 bases at J, with 13 bases in the middle. The CDR3 covers 13 residues. Germline V gene lookup returns CDR1 LGHNA and CDR2 YSLEER. The receptor's source is a man aged 45-60 years who received an inactivated influenza vaccine. Sequencing used PBMCs from blood, obtained 11 to 12 days after vaccination. The chain joins TRBV4-3 to TRBJ2-7; D call uncertain. The CDR3 here is CASSRERITEQYF. CDR3 nucleotides: TGCGCCAGCAGCCGCGAGAGGATCACCGAGCAGTACTTC.